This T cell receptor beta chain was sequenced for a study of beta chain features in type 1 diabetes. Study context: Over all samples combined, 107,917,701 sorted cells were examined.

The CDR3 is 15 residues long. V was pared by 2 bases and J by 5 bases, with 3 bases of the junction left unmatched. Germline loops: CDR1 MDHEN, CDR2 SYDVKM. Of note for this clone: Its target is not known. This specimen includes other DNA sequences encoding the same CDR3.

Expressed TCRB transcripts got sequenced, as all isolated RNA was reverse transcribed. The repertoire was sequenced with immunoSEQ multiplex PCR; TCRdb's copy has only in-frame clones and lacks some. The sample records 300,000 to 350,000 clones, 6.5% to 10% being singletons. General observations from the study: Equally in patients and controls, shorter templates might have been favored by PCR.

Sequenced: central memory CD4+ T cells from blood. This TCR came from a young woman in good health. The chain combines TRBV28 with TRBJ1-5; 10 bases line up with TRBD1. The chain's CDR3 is CASSLGGQGDQPQHF. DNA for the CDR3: TGTGCCAGCAGTTTAGGCGGACAGGGGGATCAGCCCCAGCATTTT.